This TCR beta chain is drawn from a study of T-cell memory formation after mild COVID-19 (dated by TCRdb to 2020 to 2022). For the study in its entirety: Most TCR sequence clusters were specific to one of the two donors. In a couple of donors, T-cell clones that expanded and contracted after mild COVID-19 were tracked by sequencing TCRalpha and TCRbeta repertoires over time. Two young, previously healthy adult volunteers, one female and one male, were included in the cohort.

This clonotype was detected a few times. The antigen this receptor binds is unknown. No much larger clonotype is one base removed from it; base qualities were not supplied. The data were produced on an Illumina NovaSeq 6000. cDNA libraries for TCRalpha and TCRbeta were prepared by 5'RACE using constant-segment primers, with sample barcodes and unique molecular identifiers added. Trizol reagent was used to extract RNA from every sample. The libraries were amplified in two PCR steps, and the second step added a second sample barcode and Illumina TruSeq adapters. Sequencing of the libraries was done on an Illumina NovaSeq, producing 2 x 150 bp paired-end reads. Concerning the study's data processing: Demultiplexing of reads and collapsing into UMI-guided consensus sequences were performed with migec v1.2.7. With mixcr v2.1.11, UMI consensuses were aligned to TRA and TRB V and J templates and assembled into clonotypes. A clonotype was counted as expanded or contracted only when both edgeR and NoisET called the clonotype significant, with the noise models trained on biological replicates. For edgeR calls, the thresholds were a false discovery rate-adjusted p below 0.01 and a log2 fold-change of 1. As an exploratory analysis of dynamics, PCA with hierarchical clustering was applied to max-normalized trajectories of the 1000 most abundant clonotypes. Each responding clone was given a CD4 or CD8 phenotype based on the CD4+ and CD8+ repertoires, which had been sequenced separately. TCRdb's own reprocessing of the public reads used fastp at Q25 and MiXCR and kept productive beta chains. A single entry per CDR3 protein holds the most common genes and DNA from its merged rows. TCRdb's processing, not the authors' own work, is the source of the V and J calls. This sample is represented by tens of thousands of distinct CDR3 sequences; about 14% of them were singletons. Roughly two fifths of the sample goes to the ten largest clones.

Ficoll-Paque density gradient centrifugation was the method used to isolate PBMCs. From cysteine to phenylalanine, the CDR3 is 11 amino acids long. The entry retains the CDR3 DNA only, 33 bases that are in frame from base 1. CDR1 is given as SQVTM and CDR2 as ANQGSEA, both from the germline V gene. V was cut back by 7 bases and J by 3 bases, leaving a gap of 7 bases between them. Broad study findings and their caveats: Balanced CD4/CD8 phenotypes were observed for clones contracting from day 15 to 85, whereas a bias towards CD4+ was observed for a second wave of clones expanding from day 15 to 37. Only a couple of mild cases were covered by the study, and larger cohorts that include severe cases with pre-infection samples were considered necessary. Some responding clones were detected in pre-infection memory, suggesting pre-existing cross-reactive memory T cells joined the SARS-CoV-2 response. Contracting CD4+ clones turned up mainly in the CM and EM memory subsets, whereas EMRA was where CD8+ clones were enriched. Whether the second-wave clones peaking on day 37 were SARS-CoV-2 specific was not confirmed.

Recombination linked TRBV29-1 to TRBJ2-1; the D gene identity is not certain. Input material: PBMCs or a T cell subset sorted from them (not recorded which). The clonotype comes from a young man who had mild COVID-19 (a few samples of this study predate the infection). The sample titles of this study are shuffled in the database, so cell type and time point are left out; the donor was told from shared clones. The DNA reads as follows: TGCAGCGCTTACGGCTACAATGAGCAGTTCTTC. Its coded protein is CSAYGYNEQFF.